The TCR beta chain under discussion was sequenced for a study of T cells in Graves' hyperthyroidism and ophthalmopathy. Notes on the study in general: Separation of ophthalmopathy from stable hyperthyroidism was achieved by a 13 V-J model.

Points on this clonotype: The antigen remains undetermined.

The study based diagnoses on clinical symptoms, serum thyroxine and TRAb, thyroid ultrasound and orbital computed tomography. Amplification yielded TCR beta CDR3 regions, with RNA transcripts as the source. An initial round of RT-PCR targeting the TCR CDR3 relied on the HTBI primer set. TCRdb fed the multiplex PCR reads into MiXCR, producing one record per CDR3 protein. The profile covers 200,000 to 250,000 distinct CDR3 sequences, with approximately 20% appearing a single time and 35% to 50% taken by the ten largest. Germline CDR1 is MNHNS and CDR2 is SASEGT. This CDR3 has 15 amino acids. V dropped 4 bases and J dropped 2; count of bases not matched to a gene: 4.

This clonotype originated in a man aged 35 to 55 with Graves' hyperthyroidism. The chain uses TRBV6-1 and TRBJ2-3, with 9 bases that match TRBD2. Material for sequencing was blood. CDR3 protein: CASSALAGNTDTQYF. The CDR3 region has the DNA TGTGCCAGCAGTGCTCTAGCGGGGAACACAGATACGCAGTATTTT.